The 8 T cell receptor beta chains listed next were all sequenced from one sample in a study of cytomegalovirus exposure and HLA in healthy donors. PCR used 60 Vbeta primers and 13 Jbeta primers. Profiling relied on immunoSEQ multiplex PCR, and the TCRdb table lists in-frame clones only, not all of them. The profile shows under 200,000 clones, 80% to 90% of them singletons. The sequenced sample was PBMCs. Receptor source: a woman aged 45 to 65 in good health and CMV-seronegative.

This clone has a single count. The rearrangement links TRBV7-8 to TRBJ2-5; 9 bases are shared with TRBD1. The germline gives CDR1 SGHVS, CDR2 FQNEAQ. The CDR3 contains 15 residues. V shed 1 base and J 5 bases; nucleotides not matched to a gene: 5. The CDR3 DNA sequence: TGTGCCAGCAGCTTAGAACAGGGGGCTGGGGAGACCCAGTACTTC. It translates to CASSLEQGAGETQYF.

This chain joins TRBV7-9 and TRBJ2-3; 7 positions match TRBD1. Per the germline V gene, CDR1 is SEHNR and CDR2 is FQNEAQ (reference sequence). The V segment lost 5 bases and the J segment 9 bases; nucleotides outside the gene matches: 5. The CDR3 is 12 residues long. For the CDR3, the DNA is TGTGCCAGCAGCGGGGACAGAGGCACGCAGTATTTT. As protein: CASSGDRGTQYF.

DNA of the CDR3: TGTGCCAGCAGCCGAGACAGGGGCGGCAATCAGCCCCAGCATTTT. Translating gives CASSRDRGGNQPQHF. V usage is TRBV4-2 and J usage is TRBJ1-5; TRBD1 matches at 8 bases. The CDR3 has 15 amino acids. CDR1 and CDR2 (germline): LGHNA, YNFKEQ. V was pared by 4 bases and J by 2 bases, with 4 bases of the junction left unmatched.

This chain connects TRBV5-6 to TRBJ2-3; TRBD2 matches 12 bases. Trimming cost V 5 bases and J 5 bases; bases outside gene matches: 6. This CDR3 is built from 15 residues. Germline assignment: CDR1 SGHDT and CDR2 YYEEEE. CDR3 DNA: TGTGCCAGCAGTCCCCTAGCGGGAGGGTTAGATACGCAGTATTTT. Translated: CASSPLAGGLDTQYF.

The chain recombines TRBV13 with TRBJ2-5; 9 nucleotides align to TRBD2. CDR3 size: 16 residues. CDR1 and CDR2 (germline): PRHDT, FYEKMQ (reference sequence). V gave up 6 bases and J gave up 1 base; unmatched junction bases: 9. CDR3 loop: CASSWLAGRSQETQYF. CDR3 DNA: TGTGCCAGCAGTTGGCTAGCGGGACGGTCCCAAGAGACCCAGTACTTC.

The V call is TRBV21-1, the J call TRBJ1-2; the DNA was not used to check the table's D call, TRBD1. TRBV21-1 is a documented pseudogene. This CDR3 has 14 residues. CDR3 bases: TGTGCCAGTTTCCGACAGGGGGCCGGCTATGGCTACACCTTC. Residues: CASFRQGAGYGYTF.

The chain is built from TRBV5-1 and TRBJ2-3; TRBD1 is a possible D gene (5 bases). V was shortened by 0 bases and J by 6 bases, with 17 bases between the two germline ends. Germline V gene data show CDR1 as SGHRS and CDR2 as YFSETQ. The CDR3 sequence is 16 residues long. Here the CDR3 DNA reads TGCGCCAGCAGCTTGGCCGGAGCAGGGATCGGTGATACGCAGTATTTT. Translation gives CASSLAGAGIGDTQYF.

This sequence joins TRBV5-1 and TRBJ1-5; no reliable D call. Germline CDR1 is SGHRS and CDR2 is YFSETQ. Trimming took off 4 bases at V and 4 bases at J, with 15 bases between the two ends. The CDR3 loop spans 15 amino acids. Written as DNA, the CDR3 is TGCGCCAGCAGCCTCGAGGGCGTTAGTAATCAGCCCCAGCATTTT. Translated, it gives CASSLEGVSNQPQHF.